One sample yielded the 25 T cell receptor beta chains listed below, sequenced in a study of Ad26.COV2.S vaccination and SARS-CoV-2 variants (dated by TCRdb to the early 2020s). Library preparation used the immunoSEQ multiplex PCR assay. TCRdb holds this immuneACCESS table with in-frame rearrangements only. Some clones are missing; in checked studies, unresolved V genes explain under half, and the rest has no known cause. The sample data list under 150,000 clones, and about nine tenths of these were observed just once. The top ten constitute 4.5% to 6% of the sample. The intended sense of this specimen's time point label: individuals recovered from natural SARS-CoV-2 infection. Specimen: peripheral blood, collected after recovery from COVID-19. The receptor source for this set is a human donor who had recovered from COVID-19.

The rearrangement links TRBV29-1 to TRBJ1-2; a weak D match, TRBD1 (5 bases). Trimming removed 3 bases at V and 8 bases at J, with 10 bases between. CDR1 is SQVTM, CDR2 ANQGSEA, per germline. There are 11 residues in the CDR3. This chain's CDR3 is CSVDPGRGYTF. The CDR3 DNA follows: TGCAGCGTTGATCCGGGGCGCGGCTACACCTTC. Using reference TRBV29-1 and TRBJ1-2 for the parts outside the CDR3, the full variable domain is SAVISQKPSRDICQRGTSLTIQCQVDSQVTMMFWYRQQPGQSLTLIATANQGSEATYESGFVIDKFPISRPNLTFSTLTVSNMSPEDSSIYLCSVDPGRGYTFGSGTRLTVV.

The gene calls are TRBV5-1 and TRBJ2-2; 7 bases are shared with TRBD1. The CDR3 runs to 16 residues. Germline V gives CDR1 SGHRS, CDR2 YFSETQ. V lost 3 bases, J lost 0 bases, and 5 bases stayed unmatched. The CDR3: CASSSGQAANTGELFF. CDR3 coding DNA: TGCGCCAGCAGCTCCGGACAGGCCGCGAACACCGGGGAGCTGTTTTTT.

The V call is TRBV19, the J call TRBJ1-5, with D uncertain. From germline, CDR1 is LNHDA and CDR2 SQIVND (reference sequence). The V gene lost 4 bases and the J gene lost 5 bases, with 12 bases spanning the gap. CDR3 length: 14 amino acids. The CDR3 nucleotides read TGTGCCAGTAGTACGATCGCAAACTATCAGCCCCAGCATTTT. Its translation is CASSTIANYQPQHF.

The gene calls are TRBV15 and TRBJ1-1; D gene uncertain. The germline V and J ends were trimmed by 0 bases and 4 bases, with 12 bases remaining between them. Germline lookup yields CDR1 LNHNV and CDR2 YYDKDF (reference sequence). The CDR3 extends over 15 amino acids. The CDR3 region is CATSRDSGSLTEAFF. The CDR3 DNA is TGTGCCACCAGCAGAGATAGCGGATCTCTCACTGAAGCTTTCTTT.

The CDR3 nucleotides are TGCGCCAGCAGCCAAGGCGGGGGGGCGTTCAAAAACATTCAGTACTTC. This encodes CASSQGGGAFKNIQYF. This chain links TRBV4-1 with TRBJ2-4, with TRBD2 matching 9 bases. CDR1 is MGHRA, CDR2 YSYEKL, per germline. V lost 1 base to trimming and J lost 3 bases; unmatched junction nucleotides: 4. The CDR3 runs 16 residues.

This clone appeared a few times. The CDR3 region is CASSLGAGGWYEQYF. As DNA, the CDR3 is TGTGCCAGCAGCTTAGGCGCGGGGGGCTGGTACGAGCAGTACTTC. The chain has TRBV7-9 and TRBJ2-7; 8 bases match TRBD2. The ends lost 1 base at V and 4 bases at J; junction bases unmatched: 6. The germline CDR1 and CDR2 sequences are SEHNR and FQNEAQ (reference sequence). The CDR3 loop spans 15 amino acids.

This sequence joins TRBV7-8 and TRBJ2-2; no definite D call. Germline assignment: CDR1 SGHVS and CDR2 FQNEAQ. The CDR3 is 16 amino acids. V shed 4 bases and J shed 2 bases, with 14 bases lying between them. The chain's CDR3 is CASSYPKTGNTGELFF. In nucleotides, the CDR3 is TGTGCCAGCAGCTACCCAAAGACGGGCAACACCGGGGAGCTGTTTTTT.

This chain connects TRBV27 to TRBJ1-2; no clear D. The CDR3 contains 16 residues. V was trimmed by 4 bases and J by 2 bases, leaving 17 bases between them. CDR1 and CDR2 from the germline V gene are MNHEY and SMNVEV (reference sequence). CDR3 nucleotides: TGTGCCAGCAGTTCTTATCGAGAACCGAAAAACTATGGCTACACCTTC. It is translated as CASSSYREPKNYGYTF.

The chain has TRBV7-9 and TRBJ2-7; D not resolved. V lost 0 bases and J 6 bases, leaving 6 bases between the germline ends. This CDR3 spans 12 amino acids. Per germline, CDR1 SEHNR and CDR2 FQNEAQ (reference sequence). The CDR3 loop is CASSLAEGEQYF. The CDR3 nucleotides are TGTGCCAGCAGCTTAGCGGAAGGCGAGCAGTACTTC.

CDR3 sequence (DNA): TGCGCCAGCAGCTTGGCCGGGGAGGATGAAAAACTGTTTTTT. Translation: CASSLAGEDEKLFF. V usage is TRBV5-1 and J usage is TRBJ1-4; D is uncertain. Looked up from germline, CDR1 is SGHRS and CDR2 is YFSETQ. Between the trimmed V and J ends, which lost 0 bases and 6 bases, there was a span of 9 bases. The length of the CDR3 is 14 residues.

This clone was found once. J is TRBJ1-1 and V is TRBV6-2 or TRBV6-3; the D gene is possibly TRBD1 (6 bases). In germline, CDR1 is MNHEY, CDR2 SVGEGT. Trimming removed 2 bases at V and 3 bases at J, with 13 bases between. CDR3 length: 15 residues. CDR3 sequence (DNA): TGTGCCAGCAGTTACGACGTCAGGGGTTACACTGAAGCTTTCTTT. Protein: CASSYDVRGYTEAFF.

The chain is built from TRBV6-5 and TRBJ1-2; maybe TRBD1 (5 bases). The germline V gene encodes CDR1 MNHEY and CDR2 SVGAGI. This CDR3 is 16 amino acids long. Deletions cut 2 bases from V and 4 bases from J, with 17 bases between. The CDR3 sequence is CASSYATEVGSYGYTF. For the CDR3, the DNA is TGTGCCAGCAGTTACGCGACAGAGGTGGGAAGCTATGGCTACACCTTC.

This rearrangement joins TRBV25-1 to TRBJ2-6, with D unclear. This CDR3 is 17 amino acids long. Germline V gene lookup returns CDR1 MGHDK and CDR2 SYGVNS. Trimming cost V 4 bases and J 0 bases, with 13 bases left between them. The CDR3 sequence is CASSGRWDFSGANVLTF. Here the CDR3 DNA reads TGTGCCAGCAGTGGGAGATGGGATTTCTCTGGGGCCAACGTCCTGACTTTC.

This clone was observed a handful of times. The chain uses TRBV27 and TRBJ1-6; D is unresolved. Trimming cost V 7 bases and J 5 bases, with 15 bases left between them. Germline-derived CDR1 and CDR2 are MNHEY and SMNVEV (reference sequence). This CDR3 has 15 residues. CDR3 nucleotide sequence: TGTGCCAGCACCCCCAATGGGGTAAATAATTCACCCCTCCACTTT. Its protein is CASTPNGVNNSPLHF.

This clone was seen just once. V is TRBV3-1 (or the pseudogene TRBV3-2) and J is TRBJ2-7; TRBD1 agrees at 10 bases. The V and J ends lost 6 bases and 5 bases, in that order; junction bases with no gene match: 7. This CDR3 contains 14 residues. Germline CDR1 reads LGHDT; CDR2 reads YNNKEL (reference sequence). Here the CDR3 DNA reads TGTGCCAGCAGGGGAACCGGGACAGGGGACGAGCAGTACTTC. Translating gives CASRGTGTGDEQYF.

The V gene is TRBV6-5, the J gene TRBJ2-2; D is ambiguous. CDR3 length: 15 amino acids. V was clipped by 6 bases and J by 1 base, with 12 bases between them. Germline lookup yields CDR1 MNHEY and CDR2 SVGAGI. In DNA form, the CDR3 reads TGTGCCAGCAGGCCGGACGGCCGGAACACCGGGGAGCTGTTTTTT. Translating gives CASRPDGRNTGELFF.

V and J are TRBV6-5 and TRBJ2-4, with D perhaps matching TRBD2 (5 bases). This CDR3 has 14 amino acids. V lost 5 bases and J 1 base, leaving 9 bases between the germline ends. Germline lookup yields CDR1 MNHEY and CDR2 SVGAGI. The CDR3 sequence is CASSPPGAKNIQYF. CDR3 bases: TGTGCCAGCAGTCCTCCGGGGGCCAAAAACATTCAGTACTTC.

The DNA of the CDR3 is TGTGCCAGCAGCCCGGGGGGGCCGAGGGTCATCGGGAAAAACAATGAGCAGTTCTTC. It translates to CASSPGGPRVIGKNNEQFF. V usage is TRBV7-9 and J usage is TRBJ2-1; 8 bases fit TRBD2. There are 19 residues in the CDR3. Germline CDR1 reads SEHNR; CDR2 reads FQNEAQ (reference sequence). V lost 5 bases to trimming and J lost 5 bases; unmatched junction nucleotides: 20.

The V gene is TRBV28, the J gene TRBJ1-1; 8 nucleotides match TRBD1. The trim removed 7 bases at V and 4 bases at J, leaving 11 bases unmatched. CDR1 is MDHEN, CDR2 SYDVKM, per germline. The CDR3 extends over 15 amino acids. As DNA, the CDR3 is TGTGCCAGCAATACAGGGGGAGTCGAATCCACTGAAGCTTTCTTT. Translating it yields CASNTGGVESTEAFF.

The chain recombines TRBV2 with TRBJ1-5; a possible D gene is TRBD1 (6 bases). The CDR3 covers 15 residues. Germline V gives CDR1 SNHLY, CDR2 FYNNEI. The germline V and J ends were trimmed by 6 bases and 6 bases, with 18 bases remaining between them. The CDR3 spells CASRGGQQGSQPQHF. The CDR3 DNA is TGTGCCAGCAGGGGGGGACAACAAGGGAGTCAGCCCCAGCATTTT.

The chain joins TRBV10-1 to TRBJ2-7; TRBD1 or TRBD2 may be the D gene (6 bases each). Germline V gives CDR1 WNHNN, CDR2 SYGVQD (reference sequence). Deletions cut 10 bases from V and 5 bases from J, with 9 bases between. This CDR3 region has 10 residues. CDR3 region: CAKRGDEQYF. DNA of the CDR3: TGCGCCAAAAGGGGGGACGAGCAGTACTTC.

The J gene is TRBJ1-1, the V gene TRBV6-1; 8 bases map to TRBD1. Germline CDR1 and CDR2: MNHNS and SASEGT. The CDR3 has 14 amino acids. Trimming at V came to 3 bases and at J to 12 bases, leaving 12 bases not matched to a gene. The CDR3 bases are TGTGCCAGCAGTGATCGGGGGGGGACAGGACGGTCTTTCTTT. Translating it yields CASSDRGGTGRSFF.

CDR3 in amino acids: CASLSDRGLGGYTF. CDR3 DNA: TGTGCCAGCTTATCGGACAGGGGGCTAGGAGGCTACACCTTC. The chain joins TRBV18 to TRBJ1-2; 11 bases agree with TRBD1. The junction had 9 bases not matched to a gene; V was cut back by 7 bases and J by 8 bases. CDR1 KGHSH and CDR2 LQKENI come from the germline V gene. The CDR3 is made up of 14 amino acids.

CDR3 DNA sequence: TGTGCCAGCAGCTTAGCTCAAGTTGCCGGCTACAATGAGCAGTTCTTC. This codes for CASSLAQVAGYNEQFF. The rearrangement uses TRBV7-6 and TRBJ2-1; the D is unclear. V shed 0 bases and J shed 3 bases, with 12 bases lying between them. CDR3 length: 16 residues. Germline V gene sequence: CDR1 SGHVS, CDR2 FNYEAQ.

The chain links TRBV6-2 or TRBV6-3 to TRBJ1-2; TRBD1 might be the D (5 bases). Germline CDR1 and CDR2: MNHEY and SVGEGT. The CDR3 has 13 residues. Trimming removed 2 bases from V and 2 bases from J, with 6 bases in between. The CDR3 nucleotides are TGTGCCAGCAGTTACGCAGGGAACTATGGCTACACCTTC. This sequence encodes CASSYAGNYGYTF.